Listed here are 32 T cell receptor beta chains from one sample, sequenced in a study of response to subunit inactivated influenza vaccine. TCRdb redid the calling of the RT-PCR reads with MiXCR, one entry per CDR3 protein. The data show about 240,000 distinct CDR3 sequences, 9% to 15% seen once. This sample comprised non-naive T cells sorted from PBMCs, obtained less than 15 days before vaccination. These receptors all stem from a man aged 50-60 years who received an inactivated influenza vaccine.

This sequence joins TRBV16 and TRBJ1-4; D is undetermined. V was shortened by 0 bases and J by 10 bases, with 15 bases between the two germline ends. Germline CDR1 is KGHSY and CDR2 is FQNENV. The CDR3 totals 15 residues. CDR3 coding DNA: TGTGCCAGCAGCCAATCGATGGGTTCGTCTGGAAAACTGTTTTTT. This translates into CASSQSMGSSGKLFF. The full variable domain, with the rest looked up from reference TRBV16 and TRBJ1-4, is GEEVAQTPKHLVRGEGQKAKLYCAPIKGHSYVFWYQQVLKNEFKFLISFQNENVFDETGMPKERFSAKCLPNSPCSLEIQATKLEDSAVYFCASSQSMGSSGKLFFGSGTQLSVL.

This clonotype was seen at least ten times. CDR3 sequence: CASSLVQGPLSAAQYF. The CDR3 nucleotides read TGTGCCAGCAGCTTAGTTCAGGGGCCCCTTTCAGCTGCCCAGTACTTC. V is TRBV11-2 and J is TRBJ2-5; D might be TRBD1 (6 bases). CDR3 size: 16 residues. Trimming took 1 base from V and 9 from J, leaving 21 bases between them. Germline-derived CDR1 and CDR2 are SGHAT and FQNNGV.

This clonotype occurred a few times. CDR3 sequence: CASRKASAYNEQFF. The CDR3 coding sequence is TGTGCCAGCAGGAAAGCGAGCGCCTACAATGAGCAGTTCTTC. The V and J genes are TRBV6-2 or TRBV6-3 and TRBJ2-1, with D unresolved. Germline-derived CDR1 and CDR2 are MNHEY and SVGEGT. The CDR3 is made up of 14 amino acids. The V end was cut by 6 bases, the J end by 2 bases, with 11 bases between.

The sample holds a few counts of this clonotype. The rearrangement uses TRBV29-1 and TRBJ1-2, with D perhaps TRBD1 (6 bases). This CDR3 contains 14 residues. Trimming cost V 4 bases and J 4 bases, with 16 bases left between them. In germline, CDR1 is SQVTM, CDR2 ANQGSEA. The CDR3 protein is CSVAEGGHGYGYTF. The DNA of the CDR3 is TGCAGCGTTGCGGAGGGGGGGCATGGCTATGGCTACACCTTC.

The chain has TRBV27 and TRBJ2-7; D remains ambiguous. This CDR3 region has 13 residues. Germline V gives CDR1 MNHEY, CDR2 SMNVEV (reference sequence). Trimming removed 2 bases at V and 8 bases at J, with 13 bases between. CDR3 sequence (DNA): TGTGCCAGCAGTTTAGGTTTTGGGATGAAGCAGTACTTC. Amino acids: CASSLGFGMKQYF.

A remark on this clonotype: This may arise from a read error, as a much more abundant clone is one base away. This chain connects TRBV29-1 to TRBJ2-2, with D uncertain. CDR3 size: 13 residues. V was clipped by 8 bases and J by 1 base, with 11 bases between them. The germline V gene encodes CDR1 SQVTM and CDR2 ANQGSEA. CDR3 bases: TGCAGCCCCACCGTCGAGAACACCGGGGAGCTGTTTTTT. It specifies CSPTVENTGELFF.

The V and J genes are TRBV6-1 and TRBJ1-5; D not resolved. This CDR3 has 16 amino acids. Germline loops: CDR1 MNHNS, CDR2 SASEGT. Trimming stripped 8 bases from V and 0 bases from J, with 17 bases between. Here the CDR3 DNA reads TGTGCCAGCGCCGGGTCCGGGAGATATAGCAATCAGCCCCAGCATTTT. Its protein is CASAGSGRYSNQPQHF.

V usage is TRBV5-1 and J usage is TRBJ2-3; 7 nucleotides line up with TRBD1. With V trimmed by 3 bases and J by 5 bases, 9 bases remained unmatched. CDR1 is SGHRS, CDR2 YFSETQ, per germline. This CDR3 has 15 residues. The CDR3 nucleotides are TGCGCCAGCAGCTGGGCAGGGGGTGAGTTAGATACGCAGTATTTT. It translates to CASSWAGGELDTQYF.

This clonotype has only a few counts. The V gene is TRBV6-1, the J gene TRBJ2-7; TRBD2 matches 15 bases. The germline V gene encodes CDR1 MNHNS and CDR2 SASEGT. The trim removed 6 bases at V and 7 bases at J, leaving 19 bases unmatched. This CDR3 spans 19 amino acids. The CDR3 DNA reads TGTGCCAGCAGCCGCGCCGGGACTAGCGGGAGGCCCCCCTCGAGGGAGCAGTACTTC. Translation: CASSRAGTSGRPPSREQYF.

The chain uses TRBV6-1 and TRBJ1-1; D gene ambiguous. Germline V gives CDR1 MNHNS, CDR2 SASEGT. V dropped 7 bases and J dropped 0 bases, with 24 bases sitting between them. The CDR3 loop spans 18 amino acids. CDR3 loop: CASIRIRDWRLMNTEAFF. In nucleotides, the CDR3 is TGTGCCAGCATTCGAATAAGGGATTGGAGATTGATGAACACTGAAGCTTTCTTT.

The chain carries TRBV27 and TRBJ1-6, with no clear D. CDR3 length: 16 residues. From germline, CDR1 is MNHEY and CDR2 SMNVEV (reference sequence). Deletions cut 0 bases from V and 1 base from J, with 7 bases between. The CDR3 DNA reads TGTGCCAGCAGTTTATCGGGGTCTTCCTATAATTCACCCCTCCACTTT. Translation gives CASSLSGSSYNSPLHF.

In its sample, this clonotype was seen a few times. V gene TRBV20-1 combines with J gene TRBJ2-1, with 10 bases lining up with TRBD2. Germline lookup yields CDR1 DFQATT and CDR2 SNEGSKA (reference sequence). The length of the CDR3 is 15 residues. After removal of 7 bases from V and 4 bases from J, the junction contained 10 bases not matched to a gene. CDR3 bases: TGCAGTGAGAACCCAGCGGGAGGGCCGTACAATGAGCAGTTCTTC. Translated, it gives CSENPAGGPYNEQFF.

There are a few counts of this clonotype. The chain is built from TRBV4-1 and TRBJ2-2; D is tentatively TRBD1 or TRBD2 (6 bases each). This CDR3 contains 16 residues. The V gene's germline CDR1 is MGHRA and CDR2 YSYEKL. The V gene lost 3 bases and the J gene lost 5 bases, with 16 bases spanning the gap. The CDR3 DNA is TGCGCCAGCAGCCAGCAGGTTTGGGGGGCAACCGGGGAGCTGTTTTTT. It codes for CASSQQVWGATGELFF.

This clonotype came up many times. The chain uses TRBV4-1 and TRBJ2-2; 7 bases fit TRBD1. Germline assignment: CDR1 MGHRA and CDR2 YSYEKL. CDR3 length: 17 residues. V lost 1 base and J lost 2; bases outside the gene matches: 7. DNA for the CDR3: TGCGCCAGCAGCCAAGGGTCGACAGGGCTTAACACCGGGGAGCTGTTTTTT. Its protein is CASSQGSTGLNTGELFF.

This clonotype was recorded at least ten times. This chain joins TRBV6-5 and TRBJ2-3; possibly TRBD1 for D (5 bases). The CDR3 covers 18 residues. The ends were cut back, 5 bases at V and 4 bases at J, with 25 bases in the middle. Germline assignment: CDR1 MNHEY and CDR2 SVGAGI. CDR3: CASSHAITGLRGADTQYF. CDR3 nucleotides: TGTGCCAGCAGTCACGCCATTACGGGCCTAAGGGGCGCAGATACGCAGTATTTT.

There are a few counts of this clonotype. The V gene is TRBV10-3, the J gene TRBJ2-7; 12 bases are a match to TRBD2. Trimming at V came to 4 bases and at J to 1 base, leaving 2 bases not matched to a gene. CDR1 and CDR2 (germline): ENHRY, SYGVKD. The CDR3 loop spans 15 amino acids. The CDR3 DNA is TGTGCCATCAGTGTAGGACTAGCGGGGTCCTACGAGCAGTACTTC. It translates to CAISVGLAGSYEQYF.

This clonotype was seen ten or more times. The chain uses TRBV4-2 and TRBJ2-7, with D possibly being TRBD1 (6 bases). CDR1 is LGHNA, CDR2 YNFKEQ, per germline. V shed 4 bases and J shed 6 bases, with 13 bases lying between them. The CDR3 contains 13 residues. The CDR3 DNA sequence: TGTGCCAGCAGCCCGGACAGTCTCTCCGAGCAGTACTTC. Encoded protein: CASSPDSLSEQYF.

This clonotype was counted ten times or more. The chain couples TRBV4-1 to TRBJ1-1; no clear D. This CDR3 has 15 amino acids. Trimming took 1 base from V and 4 from J, leaving 13 bases between them. Per germline, CDR1 MGHRA and CDR2 YSYEKL. Written as DNA, the CDR3 is TGCGCCAGCAGCCAAGCCGTGATGGGAGGCACTGAAGCTTTCTTT. This codes for CASSQAVMGGTEAFF.

The chain is built from TRBV4-1 and TRBJ2-5, with 8 bases identical to TRBD1. The germline gives CDR1 MGHRA, CDR2 YSYEKL. The V segment lost 0 bases and the J segment 2 bases; nucleotides outside the gene matches: 5. The CDR3 spans 16 residues. The CDR3 DNA is TGCGCCAGCAGCCAAGATCGGACAGGGATTCAAGAGACCCAGTACTTC. It translates to CASSQDRTGIQETQYF.

This chain uses TRBV12-3 or TRBV12-4 with TRBJ2-1; 11 nucleotides agree with TRBD1. This CDR3 has 17 amino acids. The ends lost 5 bases at V and 16 bases at J; junction bases unmatched: 22. The DNA for the CDR3 is TGTGCCAGCAGTCCATCCGCGGACAGGGGGCCTTTTAAAATTCATTTCTTC. As protein: CASSPSADRGPFKIHFF.

The chain is built from TRBV10-3 and TRBJ2-7, with 13 bases that match TRBD2. V lost 6 bases, J lost 2 bases, and 10 bases stayed unmatched. From germline, CDR1 is ENHRY and CDR2 SYGVKD. The CDR3 is made up of 17 amino acids. CDR3 bases: TGTGCCATCAGCCCGGGACTAGCGGGAAAAATTGCCTACGAGCAGTACTTC. This encodes CAISPGLAGKIAYEQYF.

The sample holds a few counts of this clonotype. The chain combines TRBV7-2 with TRBJ2-3; perhaps TRBD1 as D (6 bases). CDR1 and CDR2 (germline): SGHTA, FQGNSA. With 0 bases removed from V and 5 bases from J, the gap between germline ends came to 18 bases. CDR3 length: 17 amino acids. In nucleotides, the CDR3 is TGTGCCAGCAGCTTAGCCCCAACAGGGAAAGGCAGAGATACGCAGTATTTT. Its protein product is CASSLAPTGKGRDTQYF.

Ten or more counts support this clonotype. The gene calls are TRBV29-1 and TRBJ2-5; TRBD2 matches 10 bases. Germline CDR1 and CDR2: SQVTM and ANQGSEA. The CDR3 totals 14 residues. The V segment lost 4 bases and the J segment 2 bases; nucleotides outside the gene matches: 4. The chain's CDR3 is CSVGASGGQETQYF. CDR3 nucleotides: TGCAGCGTTGGGGCTAGCGGGGGACAAGAGACCCAGTACTTC.

This clonotype has only a few counts. The rearrangement uses TRBV7-2 and TRBJ2-1; 10 bases align to TRBD1. This CDR3 spans 15 amino acids. The V gene's germline CDR1 is SGHTA and CDR2 FQGNSA. Losses at the gene ends were 5 bases for V and 3 bases for J; bases not matched to a gene: 4. CDR3 sequence reads: CASSLRTGGYNEQFF. CDR3 bases: TGTGCCAGCAGCCTTAGGACAGGGGGCTACAATGAGCAGTTCTTC.

This clonotype occurred many times. The rearrangement joins TRBV4-3 to TRBJ2-1; D gene uncertain. The germline V gene has CDR1 LGHNA and CDR2 YSLEER. The ends were cut back, 1 base at V and 3 bases at J, with 13 bases in the middle. CDR3 length: 16 residues. The DNA for the CDR3 is TGCGCCAGCAGCCAAGTGTTTGCAGGAGACTACAATGAGCAGTTCTTC. Its translation is CASSQVFAGDYNEQFF.

This clonotype was observed a handful of times. The chain uses TRBV27 and TRBJ2-1; 8 bases are shared with TRBD2. The CDR3 has 16 amino acids. J was trimmed by 6 bases and V by 11 bases; bases with no gene match: 18. CDR1 and CDR2 (germline): MNHEY, SMNVEV (reference sequence). This CDR3 reads CAAKDSGSVRGNEQFF. The DNA for the CDR3 is TGTGCCGCAAAGGACAGCGGGAGTGTAAGAGGCAATGAGCAGTTCTTC.

The J gene is TRBJ2-2, the V gene TRBV13; 13 nucleotides match TRBD2. The V segment lost 4 bases and the J segment 6 bases; nucleotides outside the gene matches: 5. Germline CDR1 reads PRHDT; CDR2 reads FYEKMQ (reference sequence). The CDR3 runs 16 residues. CDR3 sequence (DNA): TGTGCCAGCAGCTACATACTAGCGGGAGGGCCCGGGGAGCTGTTTTTT. This sequence encodes CASSYILAGGPGELFF.

DNA for the CDR3: TGTGCCAGCAGATCCGTTCGAGGCACAGATACGCAGTATTTT. Translation: CASRSVRGTDTQYF. V and J are TRBV5-6 and TRBJ2-3, with D unclear. Germline CDR1 and CDR2: SGHDT and YYEEEE. The CDR3 spans 14 residues. V was shortened by 5 bases and J by 1 base, with 11 bases between the two germline ends.

V usage is TRBV3-1 and J usage is TRBJ2-3; D uncertain. The V gene's germline CDR1 is LGHDT and CDR2 YNNKEL (reference sequence). V lost 5 bases and J lost 2, with 11 bases in between. The CDR3 extends over 14 amino acids. The CDR3 region is CASSFRPDTDTQYF. The CDR3 nucleotides read TGTGCCAGCAGCTTTCGACCTGACACAGATACGCAGTATTTT.

This chain links TRBV20-1 with TRBJ2-1; D is perhaps TRBD1 (6 bases). Germline V gene lookup returns CDR1 DFQATT and CDR2 SNEGSKA (reference sequence). This CDR3 has 12 residues. Trimming shortened V by 5 bases and J by 9 bases, and 14 bases separated the two germline ends. DNA of the CDR3: TGCAGTGCTCGGATGGGGGCTCCTGAGCAGTTCTTC. Translating it yields CSARMGAPEQFF.

This clonotype has more than one count but fewer than ten. The rearrangement joins TRBV5-6 to TRBJ2-5; tentative D call: TRBD1 (5 bases). This CDR3 has 14 residues. The germline gives CDR1 SGHDT, CDR2 YYEEEE. Trimming left V 7 bases short and J 2 bases short, with 15 bases between. In DNA form, the CDR3 reads TGTGCCAGCTCCATCACAGGCCGTCAAGAGACCCAGTACTTC. Its protein is CASSITGRQETQYF.

This clonotype was picked up many times. The genes are TRBV5-1 and TRBJ2-7, with D uncertain. From germline, CDR1 is SGHRS and CDR2 YFSETQ. The ends were cut back, 0 bases at V and 3 bases at J, with 13 bases in the middle. CDR3 length: 15 residues. The DNA of the CDR3 is TGCGCCAGCAGCTTGGGTGGTCAGCCAGTCTACGAGCAGTACTTC. Translating gives CASSLGGQPVYEQYF.